The 25 T cell receptor beta chains listed next were all sequenced from one sample in a study of cytomegalovirus exposure and HLA in healthy donors. PCR was performed using 60 Vbeta and 13 Jbeta primers. TCRdb's table, derived via immunoSEQ multiplex PCR, lists solely in-frame clones and lacks some. The sample table includes about 170,000 clones. The sample was PBMCs. All receptors derive from a woman between 18 and 30 years old in good health and CMV-seropositive.

The V call is TRBV5-1, the J call TRBJ1-2, with TRBD1 identical over 7 bases. Per germline, CDR1 SGHRS and CDR2 YFSETQ. V gave up 2 bases and J gave up 8 bases; unmatched junction bases: 6. The CDR3 consists of 13 residues. DNA for the CDR3: TGCGCCAGCAGCTTTGAGGGGGCGAAAGGCTACACCTTC. This gives the protein CASSFEGAKGYTF.

This chain joins TRBV2 and TRBJ2-7, with D possibly matching TRBD1 (6 bases). CDR1 and CDR2 from the germline V gene are SNHLY and FYNNEI. The CDR3 runs 13 residues. V was trimmed by 5 bases and J by 6 bases, leaving 14 bases between them. For the CDR3, the DNA is TGTGCCAGCAGTCGTATACAGGGTGGCGAGCAGTACTTC. Translation: CASSRIQGGEQYF.

The V gene is TRBV5-4, the J gene TRBJ2-5; TRBD2 is a possible D gene (5 bases). CDR3 size: 15 residues. Germline-derived CDR1 and CDR2 are SGHNT and YYREEE (reference sequence). The V gene lost 2 bases and the J gene lost 0 bases, with 11 bases spanning the gap. Here the CDR3 reads CASSFPRVDQETQYF. Here the CDR3 DNA reads TGTGCCAGCAGCTTCCCGCGGGTGGACCAAGAGACCCAGTACTTC.

V is TRBV30 and J is TRBJ1-1; D is perhaps TRBD1 (6 bases). V was trimmed by 3 bases and J by 6 bases, leaving 14 bases between them. There are 13 residues in the CDR3. Germline CDR1 and CDR2: GTSNPN and SVGIG (reference sequence). In DNA, the CDR3 is TGTGCCTGGAGAGAACAGGGTCGCGCTGAAGCTTTCTTT. Translating it yields CAWREQGRAEAFF.

This chain links TRBV5-1 with TRBJ2-1; possibly TRBD2 for D (5 bases). The V gene lost 6 bases and the J gene lost 4 bases, with 14 bases spanning the gap. This CDR3 is 14 amino acids long. Germline values: CDR1 SGHRS, CDR2 YFSETQ. The CDR3 coding sequence is TGCGCCAGCACCCAGGACTCAACTTACAATGAGCAGTTCTTC. It is translated as CASTQDSTYNEQFF.

The genes are TRBV7-3 and TRBJ2-1; tentative D call: TRBD1 (6 bases). Per the germline V gene, CDR1 is SGHTA and CDR2 is FQGTGA. The CDR3 contains 15 residues. V shed 3 bases and J shed 3 bases, with 12 bases lying between them. The CDR3 region is CASSFGEGGYNEQFF. CDR3 bases: TGTGCCAGCAGCTTCGGCGAAGGGGGCTACAATGAGCAGTTCTTC. Combining the CDR3 with reference TRBV7-3 and TRBJ2-1 gives the whole variable domain GAGVSQTPSNKVTEKGKYVELRCDPISGHTALYWYRQSLGQGPEFLIYFQGTGAADDSGLPNDRFFAVRPEGSVSTLKIQRTERGDSAVYLCASSFGEGGYNEQFFGPGTRLTVL.

V usage is TRBV23-1 and J usage is TRBJ2-3; 10 bases are shared with TRBD1. TRBV23-1 qualifies as an ORF whose function is uncertain. The CDR3 has 13 amino acids. V gave up 8 bases and J gave up 3 bases; unmatched junction bases: 2. CDR3 sequence reads: CASPGQGTDTQYF. DNA for the CDR3: TGCGCCAGCCCGGGACAGGGGACAGATACGCAGTATTTT.

The chain has TRBV4-1 and TRBJ1-5; D is perhaps TRBD1 (5 bases). Trimming took 5 bases from V and 6 from J, leaving 14 bases between them. The CDR3 sequence is 14 residues long. The germline V gene encodes CDR1 MGHRA and CDR2 YSYEKL. The CDR3 bases are TGCGCCAGCAGCGACTCCACTCAGGGTCAGCCCCAGCATTTT. Amino acid sequence: CASSDSTQGQPQHF.

This chain links TRBV2 with TRBJ2-4, with 7 bases identical to TRBD2. The V gene's germline CDR1 is SNHLY and CDR2 FYNNEI. This CDR3 has 12 amino acids. V shed 7 bases and J 5 bases; nucleotides not matched to a gene: 2. This chain's CDR3 is CASKLAENIQYF. The CDR3 region has the DNA TGTGCCAGCAAGCTAGCGGAAAACATTCAGTACTTC.

The chain carries TRBV7-9 and TRBJ1-1; perhaps TRBD1 as D (6 bases). This CDR3 has 14 amino acids. Looked up from germline, CDR1 is SEHNR and CDR2 is FQNEAQ (reference sequence). V lost 6 bases, J lost 6 bases, and 17 bases lay in between. CDR3 loop: CASSSRGREAEAFF. The CDR3 DNA follows: TGTGCCAGCAGTTCACGGGGGCGGGAGGCTGAAGCTTTCTTT.

The chain combines TRBV6-4 with TRBJ2-1; D gene unclear. The germline V gene encodes CDR1 MRHNA and CDR2 SNTAGT. V gave up 2 bases and J gave up 6 bases, with 11 bases separating them. The CDR3 loop spans 14 amino acids. The DNA for the CDR3 is TGTGCCAGCAGTGACGGGCCCGACCCCAATGAGCAGTTCTTC. It translates to CASSDGPDPNEQFF.

The J gene is TRBJ2-7, the V gene TRBV5-1; 9 bases map to TRBD1. Per the germline V gene, CDR1 is SGHRS and CDR2 is YFSETQ. CDR3 size: 15 residues. With 5 bases clipped from V and 3 bases from J, the junction kept 9 bases outside the gene matches. The CDR3 region is CASRLRGTGYYEQYF. As DNA, the CDR3 is TGCGCCAGCAGGCTCCGCGGGACAGGGTACTACGAGCAGTACTTC.

This rearrangement joins TRBV5-5 to TRBJ2-3; 12 bases are shared with TRBD2. CDR1 is SGHKS, CDR2 YYEKEE, per germline (reference sequence). V was clipped by 4 bases and J by 1 base; unmatched bases: 13. The CDR3 loop spans 19 amino acids. CDR3 DNA sequence: TGTGCCAGCAGCCCCCCTTTACTAGCGGGAGGAGGTGGCACAGATACGCAGTATTTT. Translated, it gives CASSPPLLAGGGGTDTQYF.

This chain uses TRBV4-1 with TRBJ1-4, with 9 bases matching TRBD1. V gave up 3 bases and J gave up 7 bases; unmatched junction bases: 9. This CDR3 spans 16 amino acids. Germline CDR1 and CDR2: MGHRA and YSYEKL. In nucleotides, the CDR3 is TGCGCCAGCAGCCAGACACAGGGGGCGATAGGTGAAAAACTGTTTTTT. It encodes CASSQTQGAIGEKLFF.

The genes are TRBV9 and TRBJ2-1, with TRBD2 matching 7 bases. This CDR3 comprises 16 residues. Losses at the gene ends were 4 bases for V and 5 bases for J; bases not matched to a gene: 12. The germline V gene has CDR1 SGDLS and CDR2 YYNGEE. CDR3 coding DNA: TGTGCCAGCAGCCCCACAGCGGGGTTCCTCGACAATGAGCAGTTCTTC. It is translated as CASSPTAGFLDNEQFF.

The CDR3 loop reads CASSKGQRGGYTF. CDR3 DNA sequence: TGTGCCAGCAGCAAGGGACAACGAGGCGGCTACACCTTC. The chain uses TRBV5-4 and TRBJ1-2, with a weak D call TRBD1 (6 bases). V shed 4 bases and J shed 8 bases, with 15 bases lying between them. This CDR3 contains 13 residues. Germline lookup yields CDR1 SGHNT and CDR2 YYREEE (reference sequence).

The gene calls are TRBV19 and TRBJ2-1, with D perhaps TRBD1 (6 bases). Germline V gene sequence: CDR1 LNHDA, CDR2 SQIVND (reference sequence). CDR3 size: 17 residues. V was pared by 1 base and J by 7 bases, with 20 bases between. The CDR3 protein is CASSIALGQLTGNEQFF. The DNA of the CDR3 is TGTGCCAGTAGTATAGCCCTAGGGCAATTGACAGGAAATGAGCAGTTCTTC.

The chain combines TRBV6-1 with TRBJ2-5, with 9 bases fitting TRBD1. CDR1 is MNHNS and CDR2 is SASEGT in the germline V gene. Losses at the gene ends were 5 bases for V and 5 bases for J; bases not matched to a gene: 6. The CDR3 is 14 amino acids. CDR3 DNA: TGTGCCAGCAGTCCTGGGACAGGGAGGGAGACCCAGTACTTC. Translated: CASSPGTGRETQYF.

J is TRBJ1-6 and V is TRBV5-6; 7 nucleotides agree with TRBD1. J was trimmed by 0 bases and V by 4 bases; bases with no gene match: 4. Per the germline V gene, CDR1 is SGHDT and CDR2 is YYEEEE. The CDR3 runs 16 residues. The CDR3 nucleotides are TGTGCCAGCAGCCTGACAGGGAGCTCCTATAATTCACCCCTCCACTTT. This gives the protein CASSLTGSSYNSPLHF. The full variable domain, its missing parts supplied by reference TRBV5-6 and TRBJ1-6, is DAGVTQSPTHLIKTRGQQVTLRCSPKSGHDTVSWYQQALGQGPQFIFQYYEEEERQRGNFPDRFSGHQFPNYSSELNVNALLLGDSALYLCASSLTGSSYNSPLHFGNGTRLTVT.

J is TRBJ2-2 and V is TRBV11-1, with 11 bases identical to TRBD2. The CDR3 consists of 16 residues. Germline CDR1 is SGHAT and CDR2 is FQDESV (reference sequence). V shed 5 bases and J 4 bases; nucleotides not matched to a gene: 6. The CDR3 region is CASSRELAGGTGELFF. In DNA, the CDR3 is TGTGCCAGCAGCCGAGAGCTAGCGGGGGGCACCGGGGAGCTGTTTTTT.

This chain joins TRBV7-6 and TRBJ1-1; perhaps TRBD1 as D (5 bases). The CDR3 length is 13 residues. Germline-derived CDR1 and CDR2 are SGHVS and FNYEAQ. The V end was cut by 3 bases, the J end by 4 bases, with 9 bases between. The CDR3 region is CASSLGGSTEAFF. In nucleotides, the CDR3 is TGTGCCAGCAGCTTGGGGGGGAGCACTGAAGCTTTCTTT. Supplemented by reference TRBV7-6 and TRBJ1-1, the full variable domain reads GAGVSQSPRYKVTKRGQDVALRCDPISGHVSLYWYRQALGQGPEFLTYFNYEAQQDKSGLPNDRFSAERPEGSISTLTIQRTEQRDSAMYRCASSLGGSTEAFFGQGTRLTVV.

V usage is TRBV15 and J usage is TRBJ1-6; 8 positions match TRBD1. The length of the CDR3 is 17 residues. The V gene end was trimmed by 0 bases and the J gene end by 10 bases; junction bases not matched to a gene: 11. In germline, CDR1 is LNHNV, CDR2 YYDKDF (reference sequence). As DNA, the CDR3 is TGTGCCACCAGCAGAGATCTCCTGACAGGGGACGAATCACCCCTCCACTTT. Translating it yields CATSRDLLTGDESPLHF.

The chain carries TRBV28 and TRBJ1-2; 7 bases are shared with TRBD1. The germline V gene encodes CDR1 MDHEN and CDR2 SYDVKM. CDR3 length: 14 residues. J was trimmed by 7 bases and V by 4 bases; bases with no gene match: 9. The CDR3 is CASSSRTGSVGYTF. CDR3 nucleotides: TGTGCCAGCAGTTCCCGGACAGGTTCGGTTGGCTACACCTTC.

The CDR3 DNA sequence: TGTGCCAGCAGTTTCCTCGGGGTGACGCCCTCCACAGATACGCAGTATTTT. Its protein is CASSFLGVTPSTDTQYF. The chain couples TRBV28 to TRBJ2-3; the D gene is possibly TRBD2 (5 bases). V was clipped by 3 bases and J by 2 bases, with 18 bases between them. This CDR3 comprises 17 residues. CDR1 and CDR2 from the germline V gene are MDHEN and SYDVKM.

CDR3 nucleotides: TGTGCCATCAGTCCGGGACAGGGGGGCACAGATACGCAGTATTTT. Its translation is CAISPGQGGTDTQYF. The chain recombines TRBV10-3 with TRBJ2-3; TRBD1 matches 11 bases. This CDR3 is built from 15 residues. J gave up 1 base and V 5 bases, and 2 bases lay outside the gene matches. The germline V gene has CDR1 ENHRY and CDR2 SYGVKD.